These T cell receptor beta chains were read from a single sample in a study of response to subunit inactivated influenza vaccine. MiXCR, applied by TCRdb to the RT-PCR reads, yields one record per CDR3 protein. The sample consists of 550,000 to 800,000 distinct CDR3 sequences, about 14% of them appearing once. The sample was PBMCs from blood, taken about 14 days before vaccination. The receptors come from a man aged 45-60 years who received an inactivated influenza vaccine. The CDR3 runs from the conserved cysteine through the conserved F or W. The order of the fields is V gene, D gene, clone size, J gene, CDR3 protein, CDR3 DNA. A D gene is named only where the DNA matches it firmly. Expanded clones are given a class, and other clones once, few, many or no size at all.

TRBV6-5	NA	few	TRBJ2-7	CASRGSGEQYF	TGTGCCAGCAGGGGAAGCGGGGAGCAGTACTTC
TRBV7-9	NA	NA	TRBJ2-1	CASSLGWTGSGNEQFF	TGTGCCAGCAGCTTAGGATGGACGGGGTCGGGCAATGAGCAGTTCTTC
TRBV28	NA	few	TRBJ2-4	CASSFWGKNIQYF	TGTGCCAGCAGTTTCTGGGGCAAAAACATTCAGTACTTC
TRBV29-1	NA	NA	TRBJ2-7	CSVEGGVHEQYF	TGCAGCGTTGAAGGAGGGGTTCACGAGCAGTACTTC
TRBV6-2/TRBV6-3	NA	few	TRBJ1-5	CASSSPLGGSNQPQHF	TGTGCCAGCAGTTCCCCTTTGGGGGGGAGCAATCAGCCCCAGCATTTT
TRBV12-3/TRBV12-4	NA	NA	TRBJ2-7	CASSLGGGVYEQYF	TGTGCCAGCAGTCTCGGTGGAGGAGTTTACGAGCAGTACTTC
TRBV12-3/TRBV12-4	NA	NA	TRBJ2-2	CASSSRDIYAGELFF	TGTGCCAGCAGTTCCCGGGACATTTACGCCGGGGAGCTGTTTTTT
TRBV4-1	NA	NA	TRBJ2-7	CASSQVEEREQYF	TGCGCCAGCAGCCAAGTGGAAGAACGCGAGCAGTACTTC
TRBV7-9	NA	few	TRBJ1-4	CASSLVSGINEKLFF	TGTGCCAGCAGCTTAGTCTCGGGGATTAATGAAAAACTGTTTTTT
TRBV7-2	NA	NA	TRBJ2-7	CASSQSGWHEQYF	TGTGCCAGCAGCCAGTCAGGGTGGCACGAGCAGTACTTC
TRBV10-3	NA	NA	TRBJ1-5	CAISESRRGNQPQHF	TGTGCCATCAGTGAGAGTCGGAGAGGGAATCAGCCCCAGCATTTT
TRBV30	NA	NA	TRBJ2-1	CAWSADYNEQFF	TGTGCCTGGAGTGCCGACTACAATGAGCAGTTCTTC
TRBV14	NA	NA	TRBJ2-1	CASSQELTSRVQWDEQFF	TGTGCCAGCAGCCAAGAATTGACGTCACGGGTCCAATGGGATGAGCAGTTCTTC
TRBV12-3/TRBV12-4	NA	many	TRBJ1-1	CASSLDRVSTEAFF	TGTGCCAGCAGTTTAGACAGGGTGAGCACTGAAGCTTTCTTT
TRBV5-1	NA	NA	TRBJ1-1	CASSSQGYFAEAFF	TGCGCCAGCAGCTCCCAGGGCTATTTCGCTGAAGCTTTCTTT
TRBV12-5	NA	many	TRBJ2-1	CASGLESSYNEQFF	TGTGCTAGTGGTCTCGAGAGCTCCTACAATGAGCAGTTCTTC
TRBV10-3	TRBD1	NA	TRBJ2-3	CAIPFAGQAHGTQYF	TGTGCCATCCCGTTTGCGGGACAGGCACATGGTACGCAGTATTTT
TRBV6-2/TRBV6-3	TRBD2	NA	TRBJ2-2	CAARTSGGDLFF	TGTGCCGCTCGGACTAGCGGCGGGGACCTGTTTTTT
TRBV12-3/TRBV12-4	TRBD2	NA	TRBJ2-6	CARSSPGLAGGLGANVLTF	TGTGCCCGCAGTTCGCCGGGACTAGCGGGGGGGCTAGGGGCCAACGTCCTGACTTTC
TRBV4-1	NA	few	TRBJ2-7	CASSQDRGFEQYF	TGCGCCAGCAGCCAAGACCGCGGGTTCGAGCAGTACTTC
TRBV4-1	NA	NA	TRBJ2-3	CASSQDQGSGADTQYF	TGCGCCAGCAGCCAAGATCAGGGTTCGGGAGCAGATACGCAGTATTTT
TRBV4-2	NA	few	TRBJ1-4	CASSQDPGADEKLFF	TGTGCCAGCAGCCAAGATCCCGGGGCGGATGAAAAACTGTTTTTT
TRBV21-1	NA	NA	TRBJ2-3	CASSKLQLASSTDTQYF	TGTGCCAGCAGCAAATTACAGCTCGCCTCTAGCACAGATACGCAGTATTTT
TRBV5-5	NA	few	TRBJ1-1	CASSLRGQAIMNTEAFF	TGTGCCAGCAGCTTAAGGGGCCAAGCGATCATGAACACTGAAGCTTTCTTT
TRBV7-2	NA	NA	TRBJ2-2	CASNLGQTLANTGELFF	TGTGCCAGCAACCTCGGACAGACCCTAGCGAACACCGGGGAGCTGTTTTTT
TRBV6-2/TRBV6-3	NA	many	TRBJ2-4	CASNPGGAKDIQYF	TGTGCCAGCAACCCTGGGGGGGCCAAGGACATTCAGTACTTC
TRBV18	NA	NA	TRBJ1-2	CASSPGLRDGYTF	TGTGCCAGCTCACCTGGACTCCGAGATGGCTACACCTTC
TRBV29-1	NA	many	TRBJ2-2	CSVEFGQTNTGELFF	TGCAGCGTTGAATTTGGACAGACGAACACCGGGGAGCTGTTTTTT
TRBV20-1	NA	few	TRBJ2-3	CSARGPGLRTDTQYF	TGCAGTGCTAGGGGACCGGGACTCCGCACAGATACGCAGTATTTT
TRBV29-1	NA	few	TRBJ1-4	CSAAVRNEKLFF	TGCAGCGCCGCTGTCCGAAATGAAAAACTGTTTTTT